This passage covers 12 T cell receptor beta chains from one sample sequenced in a study of blood T cells in healthy people across ages. Using a J-beta primer mix together with a sample-barcoded 5' primer, a second PCR was run for roughly 7 to 12 cycles. One entry per CDR3 protein, called by TCRdb with MiXCR from the 5' RACE reads. This table has approximately 670,000 distinct CDR3 sequences, about 43% appearing once. The specimen sequenced was blood. The source is a man older than 75 in good health.

The chain joins TRBV7-6 to TRBJ2-6; D is possibly TRBD1 or TRBD2 (5 bases each). V lost 5 bases and J lost 0, with 17 bases in between. The V gene's germline CDR1 is SGHVS and CDR2 FNYEAQ. The CDR3 consists of 18 residues. The CDR3 protein is CASSPWGSDYSGANVLTF. Written as DNA, the CDR3 is TGTGCCAGCAGCCCATGGGGGTCAGACTACTCTGGGGCCAACGTCCTGACTTTC.

This clonotype has more than one count but fewer than ten. The genes are TRBV10-3 and TRBJ2-7; 8 nucleotides agree with TRBD1. Germline assignment: CDR1 ENHRY and CDR2 SYGVKD. The CDR3 has 13 residues. J gave up 5 bases and V 4 bases, and 4 bases lay outside the gene matches. The CDR3 spells CAISALTGDEQYF. DNA for the CDR3: TGTGCCATCAGTGCACTGACAGGGGACGAGCAGTACTTC.

J is TRBJ2-6 and V is TRBV15; the D gene could be TRBD1 or TRBD2 (5 bases each). With 5 bases removed from V and 2 bases from J, the gap between germline ends came to 10 bases. Germline V lookup: CDR1 LNHNV, CDR2 YYDKDF (reference sequence). The CDR3 consists of 15 residues. This CDR3 is CATSPLGAGANVLTF. In nucleotides, the CDR3 is TGTGCCACCAGCCCTCTGGGGGCTGGGGCCAACGTCCTGACTTTC. The complete variable domain, with remaining parts taken from reference TRBV15 and TRBJ2-6, reads DAMVIQNPRYQVTQFGKPVTLSCSQTLNHNVMYWYQQKSSQAPKLLFHYYDKDFNNEADTPDNFQSRRPNTSFCFLDIRSPGLGDTAMYLCATSPLGAGANVLTFGAGSRLTVL.

The chain carries TRBV20-1 and TRBJ1-2, with D possibly TRBD1 on 5 matching bases. Germline V gives CDR1 DFQATT, CDR2 SNEGSKA (reference sequence). Trimming took 6 bases from V and 4 from J, leaving 18 bases between them. The CDR3 is made up of 14 amino acids. CDR3 sequence: CSANPSQAPYGYTF. Here the CDR3 DNA reads TGCAGTGCCAACCCATCACAGGCCCCCTATGGCTACACCTTC.

The chain couples TRBV10-3 to TRBJ2-7, with D tentatively TRBD1 or TRBD2 (5 bases each). The CDR3 contains 13 residues. Germline V gene sequence: CDR1 ENHRY, CDR2 SYGVKD. Trimming took off 8 bases at V and 0 bases at J, with 11 bases between the two ends. CDR3 DNA: TGTGCCATCGGCCGGGACGGCTCCTACGAGCAGTACTTC. Amino acid sequence: CAIGRDGSYEQYF.

This clonotype was seen more than once but under ten times. This chain links TRBV6-2 or TRBV6-3 with TRBJ2-7, with D possibly being TRBD1 or TRBD2 (6 bases each). CDR3 size: 14 residues. V was cut by 2 bases and J by 2 bases, with 10 bases left in between. CDR1 and CDR2 (germline): MNHEY, SVGEGT. This CDR3 is CASSYDGGPYEQYF. CDR3 sequence (DNA): TGTGCCAGCAGTTACGATGGGGGGCCCTACGAGCAGTACTTC.

This chain uses TRBV6-2 or TRBV6-3 with TRBJ2-3; a possible D gene is TRBD2 (6 bases). V lost 2 bases and J lost 6, with 21 bases in between. This CDR3 is built from 17 residues. Per the germline V gene, CDR1 is MNHEY and CDR2 is SVGEGT. The chain's CDR3 is CASSYVFGGDWPDTQYF. CDR3 DNA sequence: TGTGCCAGCAGTTACGTATTCGGGGGTGACTGGCCGGATACGCAGTATTTT.

The chain recombines TRBV7-6 with TRBJ2-1; TRBD1 agrees at 9 bases. The J call is doubtful: the DNA matches TRBJ2-7 better. This CDR3 contains 15 residues. Germline V gives CDR1 SGHVS, CDR2 FNYEAQ. The CDR3 region has the DNA TGTGCCAGCAGCTCGGGACAGGGACCCTACAATGAGCAGTACTTC. It encodes CASSSGQGPYNEQYF.

This sequence joins TRBV7-2 and TRBJ2-5, with D perhaps TRBD2 (7 bases). The germline V gene has CDR1 SGHTA and CDR2 FQGNSA. V was pared by 0 bases and J by 5 bases, with 16 bases between. This CDR3 is 16 amino acids long. CDR3 loop: CASSLAGGLAGETQYF. In DNA, the CDR3 is TGTGCCAGCAGCTTAGCGGGGGGGCTAGCCGGGGAGACCCAGTACTTC.

This rearrangement joins TRBV7-2 to TRBJ2-5, with 7 bases matching TRBD2. CDR1 SGHTA and CDR2 FQGNSA come from the germline V gene. The CDR3 sequence is 16 residues long. With V trimmed by 5 bases and J by 2 bases, 11 bases remained unmatched. In DNA form, the CDR3 reads TGTGCCAGCAGCCCGGGGGACGGGACTATACAAGAGACCCAGTACTTC. Protein product: CASSPGDGTIQETQYF.

There are many counts of this clonotype. The chain uses TRBV29-1 and TRBJ1-2; possibly TRBD1 for D (6 bases). Per the germline V gene, CDR1 is SQVTM and CDR2 is ANQGSEA. This CDR3 contains 15 residues. Trimming stripped 6 bases from V and 4 bases from J, with 21 bases between. The CDR3 DNA sequence: TGCAGCGTCGAACCACAGGGAATGGGTTCCTATGGCTACACCTTC. Encoded protein: CSVEPQGMGSYGYTF.

This clonotype was seen a handful of times. CDR3 sequence reads: CASSLGGSYQPQHF. The CDR3 DNA reads TGTGCCAGCAGTTTGGGGGGGTCTTATCAGCCCCAGCATTTT. V is TRBV28 and J is TRBJ1-5, with a weak D call TRBD1 (5 bases). Germline V lookup: CDR1 MDHEN, CDR2 SYDVKM. This CDR3 has 14 amino acids. Trimming cost V 3 bases and J 5 bases, with 11 bases left between them.